This T cell receptor (beta chain) was identified during a study of blood T cell repertoires in COVID-19. This clone was recorded a few times. Only in-frame clones appear in the TCRdb table, and some are missing; sequencing was by immunoSEQ multiplex PCR. Of 120,000 or so clones listed, approximately 86% are singletons. Trimming removed 4 bases from V and 4 bases from J, with 19 bases in between. CDR3 length equals 17 residues. In germline, CDR1 is KGHDR, CDR2 SFDVKD. This TCR derives from a woman in her forties or fifties with active or convalescent COVID-19. Sequencing input: peripheral blood. V and J are TRBV24-1 and TRBJ1-5, with TRBD1 as a possible D gene (6 bases). Written as DNA, the CDR3 is TGTGCCACCAGTGACGGTCTTACAGGGAGAAGAAATCAGCCCCAGCATTTT. Amino acids: CATSDGLTGRRNQPQHF.